These 9 T cell receptor beta chains were sequenced from one sample in a study of T cell responses to AZD1222 COVID-19 vaccine. Profiling relied on immunoSEQ multiplex PCR, and the TCRdb table lists in-frame clones only, not all of them. This sample has around 150,000 clones, with about 92% found just once. This sample comprised peripheral blood, obtained on day 0 of AZD1222 vaccination. These receptors were collected from an adult in good health.

The CDR3 bases are TGTGCCAGCAGTGTCGAGGGGAATGGTGGCCAGCCCCAGCATTTT. Translated: CASSVEGNGGQPQHF. J is TRBJ1-5 and V is TRBV6-4, with D possibly being TRBD1 (5 bases). The V gene lost 4 bases and the J gene lost 7 bases, with 17 bases spanning the gap. The CDR3 sequence is 15 residues long. Germline V gives CDR1 MRHNA, CDR2 SNTAGT.

The chain has TRBV19 and TRBJ1-2; tentatively, D is TRBD1 (5 bases). Trimming took off 3 bases at V and 5 bases at J, with 19 bases between the two ends. This CDR3 is 16 amino acids long. Germline V gives CDR1 LNHDA, CDR2 SQIVND (reference sequence). CDR3 sequence reads: CASSIIGGPDSYGYTF. The CDR3 nucleotides are TGTGCCAGTAGTATTATTGGGGGACCTGACAGTTATGGCTACACCTTC.

This clone came up a few times. V gene TRBV6-5 combines with J gene TRBJ1-5, with a weak D call TRBD1 (5 bases). The CDR3 sequence is 14 residues long. Germline lookup yields CDR1 MNHEY and CDR2 SVGAGI. V dropped 7 bases and J dropped 0 bases, with 10 bases sitting between them. CDR3 in DNA: TGTGCCAGCAATAGGGACCTTAGCAATCAGCCCCAGCATTTT. It translates to CASNRDLSNQPQHF.

CDR3 in DNA: TGTGCCAGCAGCTTAGCCCCGTGGACAGCTGGAAACACCATATATTTT. It specifies CASSLAPWTAGNTIYF. The gene calls are TRBV7-8 and TRBJ1-3; possibly TRBD1 for D (6 bases). CDR1 and CDR2 from the germline V gene are SGHVS and FQNEAQ. The CDR3 has 16 amino acids. V was clipped by 0 bases and J by 2 bases, with 11 bases between them.

V gene TRBV7-2 combines with J gene TRBJ1-3; TRBD1 matches at 8 bases. Looked up from germline, CDR1 is SGHTA and CDR2 is FQGNSA. J lost 0 bases, V lost 7 bases, and 17 bases had no gene match. CDR3 size: 19 residues. In DNA form, the CDR3 reads TGTGCCAGCACCCAACGGGCAGGACAGGGCCCCGTCTCTGGAAACACCATATATTTT. Its protein product is CASTQRAGQGPVSGNTIYF.

V gene TRBV27 combines with J gene TRBJ1-1, with D perhaps matching TRBD1 (6 bases). The CDR3 loop spans 14 amino acids. V gave up 2 bases and J gave up 6 bases, with 13 bases separating them. CDR1 is MNHEY and CDR2 is SMNVEV in the germline V gene (reference sequence). The DNA of the CDR3 is TGTGCCAGCAGTTTACCGGGGGCGCATCCTGAAGCTTTCTTT. This sequence encodes CASSLPGAHPEAFF.

V is TRBV9 and J is TRBJ2-1; 9 bases map to TRBD2. V shed 0 bases and J 8 bases; nucleotides not matched to a gene: 6. The CDR3 loop spans 15 amino acids. Germline loops: CDR1 SGDLS, CDR2 YYNGEE. The CDR3, as DNA: TGTGCCAGCAGCGTAGTGGCGGGAGGGCCACATGAGCAGTTCTTC. Residues: CASSVVAGGPHEQFF.

This clone was counted a single time. The chain joins TRBV5-5 to TRBJ1-4, with D perhaps matching TRBD1 (5 bases). The CDR3 spans 15 residues. V was cut by 4 bases and J by 6 bases, with 16 bases left in between. CDR1 and CDR2 (germline): SGHKS, YYEKEE (reference sequence). In DNA form, the CDR3 reads TGTGCCAGCAGCCAGGCCAGGGCGGCCCATGAAAAACTGTTTTTT. Amino acid sequence: CASSQARAAHEKLFF.

This clone has only a few counts. The chain joins TRBV7-2 to TRBJ1-1, with D possibly TRBD1 on 6 matching bases. This CDR3 is 13 amino acids long. The V gene's germline CDR1 is SGHTA and CDR2 FQGNSA. The V end lost 8 bases, the J end lost 6 bases, and 16 bases lay between the germline ends. CDR3 in DNA: TGTGCCAGCGCACGGCCCAGGGGACCTGAAGCTTTCTTT. This codes for CASARPRGPEAFF.